This passage covers 22 T cell receptor beta chains from one sample sequenced in a study of shared clonotypes between healthy human individuals. Sequenced by immunoSEQ multiplex PCR; TCRdb stores in-frame clones only, minus some. The sample holds 1,400,000 or so clones; just under 99% are singletons and the top ten take 0.3% to 0.45%. Material: naive CD4+ T cells sorted from blood. Subset given: CD45RA+ positively selected. Receptors were obtained from a man aged 30 to 39 in good health.

As concerns this clone: Within the sample, other DNA sequences also encode this same CDR3. The rearrangement links TRBV9 to TRBJ2-7, with D possibly being TRBD2 (5 bases). Trimming removed 2 bases from V and 1 base from J, with 10 bases in between. Germline CDR1 and CDR2: SGDLS and YYNGEE. The CDR3 sequence is 14 residues long. CDR3 coding DNA: TGTGCCAGCAGCGTCGGCAGCGGTTCCTACGAGCAGTACTTC. Its translation is CASSVGSGSYEQYF.

The chain employs TRBV7-8 and TRBJ2-7; a possible D gene is TRBD2 (6 bases). Trimming stripped 2 bases from V and 2 bases from J, with 10 bases between. Per the germline V gene, CDR1 is SGHVS and CDR2 is FQNEAQ. The CDR3 extends over 14 amino acids. This CDR3 reads CASSLFPGAYEQYF. CDR3 sequence (DNA): TGTGCCAGCAGCTTATTTCCGGGAGCCTACGAGCAGTACTTC.

The rearrangement joins TRBV5-1 to TRBJ2-7; 11 nucleotides line up with TRBD1. V lost 4 bases, J lost 6 bases, and 9 bases stayed unmatched. This CDR3 is built from 15 residues. Germline values: CDR1 SGHRS, CDR2 YFSETQ. CDR3 sequence (DNA): TGCGCCAGCAGCCCGGGGACAGGGGGTACCGTCGAGCAGTACTTC. Translation gives CASSPGTGGTVEQYF.

The rearrangement links TRBV11-3 to TRBJ2-3; 8 nucleotides agree with TRBD2. CDR1 is SGHNT and CDR2 is YENEEA in the germline V gene. CDR3 length: 14 amino acids. Trimming at V came to 4 bases and at J to 6 bases, leaving 6 bases not matched to a gene. The CDR3 loop reads CASSSRTSSDTQYF. The CDR3 DNA is TGTGCCAGCAGCTCCCGGACTAGCTCGGATACGCAGTATTTT. Full variable domain (missing parts from reference TRBV11-3 and TRBJ2-3): EAGVVQSPRYKIIEKKQPVAFWCNPISGHNTLYWYLQNLGQGPELLIRYENEEAVDDSQLPKDRFSAERLKGVDSTLKIQPAELGDSAVYLCASSSRTSSDTQYFGPGTRLTVL.

Of note for this clone: Other DNA sequences in this specimen translate into the identical CDR3. The chain has TRBV29-1 and TRBJ2-5; 10 nucleotides line up with TRBD1. Germline CDR1 reads SQVTM; CDR2 reads ANQGSEA. The junction had 1 base not matched to a gene; V was cut back by 6 bases and J by 3 bases. The CDR3 totals 12 residues. CDR3 amino acids: CSVTGGEETQYF. DNA of the CDR3: TGCAGCGTGACAGGGGGCGAAGAGACCCAGTACTTC.

Concerning this clone: The sample carries other DNA sequences with the same CDR3. The chain uses TRBV6-1 and TRBJ1-5, with 7 bases aligning to TRBD1. The ends lost 7 bases at V and 3 bases at J; junction bases unmatched: 3. Germline CDR1 MNHNS, CDR2 SASEGT. The CDR3 totals 13 residues. The CDR3 loop reads CASTGQHNQPQHF. Written as DNA, the CDR3 is TGTGCCAGCACGGGACAGCACAATCAGCCCCAGCATTTT.

V gene TRBV19 combines with J gene TRBJ2-2, with D unclear. Trimming cost V 6 bases and J 6 bases, with 5 bases left between them. CDR1 and CDR2 from the germline V gene are LNHDA and SQIVND (reference sequence). This CDR3 comprises 11 residues. CDR3 DNA: TGTGCCAGTAGATTAGCCGGGGAGCTGTTTTTT. This encodes CASRLAGELFF. The full variable domain, with the rest looked up from reference TRBV19 and TRBJ2-2, is DGGITQSPKYLFRKEGQNVTLSCEQNLNHDAMYWYRQDPGQGLRLIYYSQIVNDFQKGDIAEGYSVSREKKESFPLTVTSAQKNPTAFYLCASRLAGELFFGEGSRLTVL.

This clone was seen once. This chain links TRBV7-2 with TRBJ2-7, with TRBD1 matching over 8 bases. The junction had 9 bases not matched to a gene; V was cut back by 5 bases and J by 3 bases. Germline V gene sequence: CDR1 SGHTA, CDR2 FQGNSA. The CDR3 consists of 15 residues. The CDR3 is CASSTSGTGSYEQYF. Here the CDR3 DNA reads TGTGCCAGCAGCACCTCTGGGACAGGAAGCTACGAGCAGTACTTC.

The rearrangement links TRBV28 to TRBJ2-3; D remains ambiguous. The CDR3 spans 15 residues. Germline V gives CDR1 MDHEN, CDR2 SYDVKM. Between the trimmed V and J ends, which lost 6 bases and 3 bases, there was a span of 16 bases. CDR3 in amino acids: CASSLHRTATDTQYF. In nucleotides, the CDR3 is TGTGCCAGCAGCCTTCACCGAACGGCTACAGATACGCAGTATTTT.

The V gene is TRBV11-2, the J gene TRBJ2-1; perhaps TRBD2 as D (5 bases). This CDR3 is built from 13 residues. Germline CDR1 SGHAT, CDR2 FQNNGV. V lost 7 bases to trimming and J lost 6 bases, with 13 bases between them. The CDR3 sequence is CASTVGRGNEQFF. DNA for the CDR3: TGTGCCAGCACCGTTGGACGGGGCAATGAGCAGTTCTTC.

V and J are TRBV6-1 and TRBJ2-5; possibly TRBD1 for D (6 bases). The ends were cut back, 5 bases at V and 2 bases at J, with 15 bases in the middle. The germline V gene encodes CDR1 MNHNS and CDR2 SASEGT. CDR3 length: 15 residues. The DNA of the CDR3 is TGTGCCAGCAGTAGGGTGGGAACAGGGCAAGAGACCCAGTACTTC. It translates to CASSRVGTGQETQYF.

This chain links TRBV5-4 with TRBJ2-7; no definite D call. V lost 6 bases, J lost 6 bases, and 16 bases lay in between. CDR1 and CDR2 from the germline V gene are SGHNT and YYREEE (reference sequence). This CDR3 has 13 residues. DNA for the CDR3: TGTGCCAGCACCCCCCGTGGAGCACTCGAGCAGTACTTC. Translation: CASTPRGALEQYF. Full variable domain (missing parts from reference TRBV5-4 and TRBJ2-7): ETGVTQSPTHLIKTRGQQVTLRCSSQSGHNTVSWYQQALGQGPQFIFQYYREEENGRGNFPPRFSGLQFPNYSSELNVNALELDDSALYLCASTPRGALEQYFGPGTRLTVT.

As to this clone: At the DNA level, this CDR3 is encoded by other sequences in the same sample as well. The chain has TRBV27 and TRBJ2-7; 8 nucleotides align to TRBD2. This CDR3 is built from 14 residues. Germline CDR1 is MNHEY and CDR2 is SMNVEV (reference sequence). The ends lost 2 bases at V and 4 bases at J; junction bases unmatched: 4. The CDR3 DNA reads as TGTGCCAGCAGTTTAACTAGCGGCCTTTACGAGCAGTACTTC. Amino acid sequence: CASSLTSGLYEQYF.

This clone is a singleton in its sample. The genes are TRBV30 and TRBJ1-2, with D perhaps matching TRBD1 (6 bases). V lost 4 bases and J 0 bases, leaving 6 bases between the germline ends. CDR3 length: 12 residues. Germline CDR1 is GTSNPN and CDR2 is SVGIG (reference sequence). As DNA, the CDR3 is TGTGCCTGGACAGGGGCTAACTATGGCTACACCTTC. It is translated as CAWTGANYGYTF.

The chain is built from TRBV7-8 and TRBJ1-3; no firm D call. The germline V and J ends were trimmed by 5 bases and 2 bases, with 10 bases remaining between them. The CDR3 is 14 residues long. CDR1 is SGHVS, CDR2 FQNEAQ, per germline. In DNA form, the CDR3 reads TGTGCCAGCAGCCCGCCGCTTACTGGAAACACCATATATTTT. This encodes CASSPPLTGNTIYF.

J is TRBJ2-7 and V is TRBV11-2, with TRBD1 matching 10 bases. Germline V gene lookup returns CDR1 SGHAT and CDR2 FQNNGV. CDR3 length: 16 amino acids. The V and J ends lost 5 bases and 1 base, in that order; junction bases with no gene match: 8. The CDR3 DNA reads as TGTGCCAGCAGCCACAGACAGGGGGCTCTATCCTACGAGCAGTACTTC. Its translation is CASSHRQGALSYEQYF.

V and J are TRBV2 and TRBJ2-5, with 10 bases fitting TRBD1. CDR1 is SNHLY and CDR2 is FYNNEI in the germline V gene. The V and J ends lost 4 bases and 5 bases, in that order; junction bases with no gene match: 7. This CDR3 contains 15 residues. CDR3 nucleotides: TGTGCCAGCAGTGTCGACAGGGGGCGTGGGGAGACCCAGTACTTC. It specifies CASSVDRGRGETQYF. The full variable domain, its missing parts supplied by reference TRBV2 and TRBJ2-5, is EPEVTQTPSHQVTQMGQEVILRCVPISNHLYFYWYRQILGQKVEFLVSFYNNEISEKSEIFDDQFSVERPDGSNFTLKIRSTKLEDSAMYFCASSVDRGRGETQYFGPGTRLLVL.

The V gene is TRBV2, the J gene TRBJ1-2; D call uncertain. The length of the CDR3 is 14 residues. The V end was cut by 6 bases, the J end by 2 bases, with 13 bases between. Germline lookup yields CDR1 SNHLY and CDR2 FYNNEI. The CDR3 loop reads CASSRMPANYGYTF. DNA of the CDR3: TGTGCCAGCAGCCGGATGCCAGCGAACTATGGCTACACCTTC.

CDR3 nucleotide sequence: TGTGCCAGCAGTTCCGGGAGGCCAGATGGCGAGCAGTACTTC. This gives the protein CASSSGRPDGEQYF. The chain uses TRBV28 and TRBJ2-7, with 7 bases aligning to TRBD2. J was trimmed by 6 bases and V by 4 bases; bases with no gene match: 9. The CDR3 contains 14 residues. Germline V gene sequence: CDR1 MDHEN, CDR2 SYDVKM.

The chain joins TRBV18 to TRBJ1-3; 8 bases are shared with TRBD1. There are 16 residues in the CDR3. After removal of 2 bases from V and 3 bases from J, the junction contained 6 bases not matched to a gene. Germline V gene sequence: CDR1 KGHSH, CDR2 LQKENI. The CDR3 DNA sequence: TGTGCCAGCTCACCAATCGGACAGGGCGTTGGAAACACCATATATTTT. Protein sequence: CASSPIGQGVGNTIYF.

This chain links TRBV18 with TRBJ1-1; TRBD1 agrees at 11 bases. In germline, CDR1 is KGHSH, CDR2 LQKENI. The CDR3 is 16 residues long. Germline trimming cut 2 bases from V and 8 bases from J; bases unmatched to any gene: 10. The CDR3 region has the DNA TGTGCCAGCTCACCAAAGCTAATCGGACAGGGGGCAGAAGCTTTCTTT. It yields the protein CASSPKLIGQGAEAFF.

The chain has TRBV15 and TRBJ2-7; possible D gene TRBD2, 7 bases. Germline V gives CDR1 LNHNV, CDR2 YYDKDF (reference sequence). Trimming took 1 base from V and 5 from J, leaving 12 bases between them. The CDR3 loop spans 14 amino acids. The CDR3 DNA sequence: TGTGCCACCAGCAGAGTACAAGGGGGGGACGAGCAGTACTTC. It specifies CATSRVQGGDEQYF.